One and the same sample provided the 5 T cell receptor beta chains below, sequenced in a study of blood T cell repertoires in COVID-19. Clones were read by immunoSEQ multiplex PCR, and TCRdb kept only the in-frame ones, dropping some. The sample lists approximately 99,000 clones; roughly 84% were seen once. Sample: peripheral blood. These receptors all come from a man between 65 and 85 years old with active or convalescent COVID-19.

The V gene is TRBV7-3, the J gene TRBJ2-3; D might be TRBD1 (8 bases). Per germline, CDR1 SGHTA and CDR2 FQGTGA. Deletions cut 1 base from V and 5 bases from J, with 13 bases between. The CDR3 has 15 amino acids. As DNA, the CDR3 is TGTGCCAGCAGCTTAAGGACAGGGAGGGGAGATACGCAGTATTTT. Protein sequence: CASSLRTGRGDTQYF.

This clone was counted once. The chain combines TRBV30 with TRBJ1-1, with D uncertain. This CDR3 is built from 13 residues. Germline loops: CDR1 GTSNPN, CDR2 SVGIG (reference sequence). Trimming left V 1 base short and J 4 bases short, with 10 bases between. The CDR3, as DNA: TGTGCCTGGAGTGCAGAGGTAGGCACTGAAGCTTTCTTT. This encodes CAWSAEVGTEAFF.

This clone showed up many times. The V gene is TRBV28, the J gene TRBJ1-2; D is possibly TRBD1 (5 bases). Germline V gene lookup returns CDR1 MDHEN and CDR2 SYDVKM. The length of the CDR3 is 13 residues. V shed 6 bases and J shed 2 bases, with 10 bases lying between them. The CDR3 spells CASRKGMNYGYTF. The DNA for the CDR3 is TGTGCCAGCAGGAAGGGGATGAACTATGGCTACACCTTC.

The rearrangement links TRBV6-5 to TRBJ1-5; 7 bases are shared with TRBD1. J gave up 1 base and V 2 bases, and 2 bases lay outside the gene matches. CDR3 length: 15 amino acids. Germline CDR1 reads MNHEY; CDR2 reads SVGAGI. Written as DNA, the CDR3 is TGTGCCAGCAGTTACGCAGGGGGGAGCAATCAGCCCCAGCATTTT. Protein product: CASSYAGGSNQPQHF.

V usage is TRBV7-2 and J usage is TRBJ2-4, with 12 nucleotides matching TRBD2. CDR1 is SGHTA and CDR2 is FQGNSA in the germline V gene. Trimming removed 5 bases from V and 7 bases from J; junction bases left unmatched: 6. The CDR3 spans 15 residues. In DNA form, the CDR3 reads TGTGCCAGCAGCCCCCGGACTAGCGGGGAGAACATTCAGTACTTC. Protein: CASSPRTSGENIQYF.